Shown below are 25 T cell receptor beta chains from a single sample sequenced in a study of blood T cell repertoires in COVID-19. Profiling relied on immunoSEQ multiplex PCR, and the TCRdb table lists in-frame clones only, not all of them. The sample contains some 150,000 clones, nearly 80% of which appear only once. The sequenced sample was peripheral blood. The receptors shown here come from a woman older than 75 with acute or convalescent COVID-19.

The chain is built from TRBV6-1 and TRBJ1-6; D might be TRBD1 (6 bases). Trimming shortened V by 11 bases and J by 14 bases, and 40 bases separated the two germline ends. CDR1 MNHNS and CDR2 SASEGT come from the germline V gene. The CDR3 totals 19 residues. CDR3 sequence reads: CARCASGGRAGGRSAALHF. For the CDR3, the DNA is TGTGCCCGCTGTGCCTCTGGGGGCCGGGCGGGGGGGAGGAGTGCGGCCCTCCACTTT.

The V call is TRBV7-6, the J call TRBJ2-1, with 8 bases fitting TRBD2. The V gene's germline CDR1 is SGHVS and CDR2 FNYEAQ. The trim removed 0 bases at V and 7 bases at J, leaving 8 bases unmatched. This CDR3 has 16 amino acids. CDR3 coding DNA: TGTGCCAGCAGCTTAGCAAGCGGGGGCCGTACTAATGAGCAGTTCTTC. Translating it yields CASSLASGGRTNEQFF.

Concerning this clone: The same CDR3 is also encoded by other DNA sequences in this sample. The chain links TRBV18 to TRBJ1-6; 10 bases are shared with TRBD1. CDR3 size: 14 residues. Trimming took 4 bases from V and 7 from J; bases not matched to a gene: 1. Germline CDR1 KGHSH, CDR2 LQKENI. The CDR3 bases are TGTGCCAGCTCACAGGGACAGGGGAATTCACCCCTCCACTTT. Amino acid sequence: CASSQGQGNSPLHF. Full variable domain (outside the CDR3, taken from reference TRBV18 and TRBJ1-6): NAGVMQNPRHLVRRRGQEARLRCSPMKGHSHVYWYRQLPEEGLKFMVYLQKENIIDESGMPKERFSAEFPKEGPSILRIQQVVRGDSAAYFCASSQGQGNSPLHFGNGTRLTVT.

The CDR3 reads CASSPDRGPNYGYTF. The DNA of the CDR3 is TGTGCCAGCAGTCCGGACAGGGGGCCGAACTATGGCTACACCTTC. The chain recombines TRBV6-2 or TRBV6-3 with TRBJ1-2; 11 nucleotides match TRBD1. CDR3 length: 15 amino acids. From germline, CDR1 is MNHEY and CDR2 SVGEGT. V shed 5 bases, J shed 2 bases, and the junction held 4 bases outside the gene matches.

This sequence joins TRBV18 and TRBJ1-1; 8 nucleotides agree with TRBD1. Unmatched junction bases numbered 7, after V lost 3 bases and J lost 1 base. The CDR3 contains 16 residues. From germline, CDR1 is KGHSH and CDR2 LQKENI. The CDR3 nucleotides read TGTGCCAGCTCACCTCAAACCGGGACAGGGAACACTGAAGCTTTCTTT. It translates to CASSPQTGTGNTEAFF.

This clone has a handful of counts. The V and J genes are TRBV10-1 and TRBJ2-2; D may be TRBD1 (6 bases). From germline, CDR1 is WNHNN and CDR2 SYGVQD (reference sequence). This CDR3 region has 15 residues. The V gene lost 3 bases and the J gene lost 4 bases, with 12 bases spanning the gap. In DNA form, the CDR3 reads TGCGCCAGCAGTGAACAGGGCGCGGGCACCGGGGAGCTGTTTTTT. Its protein is CASSEQGAGTGELFF.

With respect to this clone: Other DNA sequences in the same sample also yield this CDR3. The chain joins TRBV28 to TRBJ1-4; 9 nucleotides line up with TRBD1. This CDR3 region has 15 residues. V trimming: 6 bases; J trimming: 7 bases; junction bases outside the gene matches: 9. Germline-derived CDR1 and CDR2 are MDHEN and SYDVKM. In DNA, the CDR3 is TGTGCCAGCAGCACAGGGGGCGCGGGGGGTGAAAAACTGTTTTTT. Encoded protein: CASSTGGAGGEKLFF.

V usage is TRBV18 and J usage is TRBJ2-4; perhaps TRBD1 as D (5 bases). The CDR3 has 16 amino acids. Germline V gene lookup returns CDR1 KGHSH and CDR2 LQKENI. V lost 1 base to trimming and J lost 0 bases, with 10 bases between them. The CDR3 DNA follows: TGTGCCAGCTCACCACAGACAGCTCTAGCCAAAAACATTCAGTACTTC. This sequence encodes CASSPQTALAKNIQYF.

The chain recombines TRBV7-3 with TRBJ2-7; D might be TRBD1 (6 bases). Germline CDR1 SGHTA, CDR2 FQGTGA. There are 14 residues in the CDR3. Trimming cost V 3 bases and J 2 bases, with 11 bases left between them. Here the CDR3 DNA reads TGTGCCAGCAGCTTGGACAGTCGCGCCTACGAGCAGTACTTC. It codes for CASSLDSRAYEQYF.

This clone was observed a handful of times. CDR3 in DNA: TGTGCCAGCAGTTTTGGACAATGGAACACTGAAGCTTTCTTT. Amino acids: CASSFGQWNTEAFF. The rearrangement links TRBV5-5 to TRBJ1-1; the D gene is possibly TRBD1 (5 bases). The CDR3 is 14 residues long. CDR1 is SGHKS, CDR2 YYEKEE, per germline (reference sequence). The germline V and J ends were trimmed by 5 bases and 1 base, with 12 bases remaining between them.

The chain has TRBV6-5 and TRBJ1-4; a possible D gene is TRBD1 (5 bases). The V and J ends lost 8 bases and 3 bases respectively, with 13 bases between them. This CDR3 is built from 14 residues. Germline values: CDR1 MNHEY, CDR2 SVGAGI. Here the CDR3 DNA reads TGTGCCAGCCTGGGGGGGGTGGCTAATGAAAAACTGTTTTTT. Translating gives CASLGGVANEKLFF.

J is TRBJ1-1 and V is TRBV2; 10 bases are a match to TRBD1. CDR3 size: 13 residues. The trim removed 8 bases at V and 5 bases at J, leaving 5 bases unmatched. Germline V CDR1 and CDR2: SNHLY, FYNNEI. DNA for the CDR3: TGTGCCAGCCAGGGACAGGGGAAGACTGAAGCTTTCTTT. Amino acid sequence: CASQGQGKTEAFF.

As regards this clone: Other nucleotide sequences in the sample specify the same CDR3. J is TRBJ2-5 and V is TRBV12-3 or TRBV12-4; TRBD1 aligns across 7 bases. Germline trimming cut 6 bases from V and 4 bases from J; bases unmatched to any gene: 5. The CDR3 runs 13 residues. The CDR3 bases are TGTGCCAGCAGGAGACAGGGCGGAGAGACCCAGTACTTC. This translates into CASRRQGGETQYF.

V and J are TRBV20-1 and TRBJ2-1; D gene ambiguous. V gave up 3 bases and J gave up 4 bases, with 13 bases separating them. Looked up from germline, CDR1 is DFQATT and CDR2 is SNEGSKA (reference sequence). The CDR3 has 14 amino acids. The CDR3: CSASSFNSYNEQFF. CDR3 DNA sequence: TGCAGTGCTAGTTCCTTCAACTCTTACAATGAGCAGTTCTTC.

The V gene is TRBV7-7, the J gene TRBJ1-3; D is ambiguous. The CDR3 is 13 residues long. Looked up from germline, CDR1 is SSHAT and CDR2 is FNYEAQ (reference sequence). The CDR3 here is CAVGGSSGNTIYF. The CDR3 region has the DNA TGTGCTGTAGGCGGGAGCTCTGGAAACACCATATATTTT.

V and J are TRBV5-6 and TRBJ1-2; 9 bases map to TRBD1. Looked up from germline, CDR1 is SGHDT and CDR2 is YYEEEE. This CDR3 contains 15 residues. The ends lost 0 bases at V and 5 bases at J; junction bases unmatched: 5. The CDR3 DNA follows: TGTGCCAGCAGCTTGGTACAGGGGGCGAGGTATGGCTACACCTTC. Amino acid sequence: CASSLVQGARYGYTF.

This clone was seen a few times. The J gene is TRBJ1-4, the V gene TRBV10-2; D not certain. The V gene lost 8 bases and the J gene lost 6 bases, with 13 bases spanning the gap. CDR3 length: 13 amino acids. Germline lookup yields CDR1 WSHSY and CDR2 SAAADI. The CDR3 is CASSEGPYEKLFF. CDR3 nucleotide sequence: TGCGCCAGCTCAGAGGGCCCGTATGAAAAACTGTTTTTT.

The table lists this clone with a count of one. This chain links TRBV20-1 with TRBJ2-3; D is uncertain. The length of the CDR3 is 11 residues. CDR1 and CDR2 (germline): DFQATT, SNEGSKA (reference sequence). Trimming stripped 8 bases from V and 3 bases from J, with 9 bases between. CDR3 region: CSPGGTDTQYF. CDR3 nucleotides: TGCAGTCCGGGTGGGACAGATACGCAGTATTTT.

CDR3: CASSEYNTGVNEAFF. DNA for the CDR3: TGCGCCAGCAGTGAGTACAATACAGGGGTCAATGAAGCTTTCTTT. This rearrangement joins TRBV10-1 to TRBJ1-1, with 7 bases fitting TRBD1. This CDR3 has 15 amino acids. Losses at the gene ends were 1 base for V and 7 bases for J; bases not matched to a gene: 9. Germline-derived CDR1 and CDR2 are WNHNN and SYGVQD (reference sequence).

About this clone: The same CDR3 can be traced to other DNA sequences in this sample. This chain connects TRBV2 to TRBJ1-2, with 7 bases aligning to TRBD1. J gave up 1 base and V 5 bases, and 1 base lay outside the gene matches. Germline CDR1 SNHLY, CDR2 FYNNEI. This CDR3 region has 13 residues. The CDR3 protein is CASSRDSNYGYTF. The CDR3 bases are TGTGCCAGCAGTCGGGACAGTAACTATGGCTACACCTTC.

The rearrangement joins TRBV5-1 to TRBJ1-4; TRBD1 matches 7 bases. Germline CDR1 and CDR2: SGHRS and YFSETQ. The CDR3 loop spans 15 amino acids. V lost 4 bases to trimming and J lost 2 bases; unmatched junction nucleotides: 5. The CDR3 DNA follows: TGCGCCAGCAGCATCACAGGGGCTACTAATGAAAAACTGTTTTTT. Protein sequence: CASSITGATNEKLFF.

This clone has a handful of counts. The chain recombines TRBV5-1 with TRBJ1-5, with D possibly TRBD1 on 6 matching bases. V was trimmed by 4 bases and J by 4 bases, leaving 15 bases between them. The CDR3 contains 15 residues. Germline V gene sequence: CDR1 SGHRS, CDR2 YFSETQ. CDR3 in DNA: TGCGCCAGCAGCCCGAGGGGGGGCGTTAATCAGCCCCAGCATTTT. It yields the protein CASSPRGGVNQPQHF.

The chain employs TRBV6-1 and TRBJ2-7, with a tentative D call TRBD1 (6 bases). CDR3 length equals 13 residues. CDR1 and CDR2 (germline): MNHNS, SASEGT. Between the trimmed V and J ends, which lost 3 bases and 7 bases, there was a span of 13 bases. In DNA, the CDR3 is TGTGCCAGCAGTGATCGACAGGACGGGGAGCAGTACTTC. It yields the protein CASSDRQDGEQYF.

A remark on this clone: The identical CDR3 is also encoded by other nucleotide sequences in the sample. CDR3 residues: CASSLEGGNQPQHF. The CDR3 DNA sequence: TGCGCCAGCAGCTTGGAGGGGGGCAATCAGCCCCAGCATTTT. This chain uses TRBV5-1 with TRBJ1-5; D might be TRBD1 (6 bases). V was clipped by 0 bases and J by 2 bases, with 6 bases between them. Germline V gene sequence: CDR1 SGHRS, CDR2 YFSETQ. The CDR3 has 14 residues. The complete variable domain, with remaining parts taken from reference TRBV5-1 and TRBJ1-5, reads KAGVTQTPRYLIKTRGQQVTLSCSPISGHRSVSWYQQTPGQGLQFLFEYFSETQRNKGNFPGRFSGRQFSNSRSEMNVSTLELGDSALYLCASSLEGGNQPQHFGDGTRLSIL.

V is TRBV5-1 and J is TRBJ2-3, with 9 bases aligning to TRBD2. The V segment lost 5 bases and the J segment 2 bases; nucleotides outside the gene matches: 9. The CDR3 spans 16 residues. Germline V gene data show CDR1 as SGHRS and CDR2 as YFSETQ. As DNA, the CDR3 is TGCGCCAGCAGTCCCCAAGCGGGGGGAGTCACAGATACGCAGTATTTT. It is translated as CASSPQAGGVTDTQYF. The full variable domain, completed using reference TRBV5-1 and TRBJ2-3, is KAGVTQTPRYLIKTRGQQVTLSCSPISGHRSVSWYQQTPGQGLQFLFEYFSETQRNKGNFPGRFSGRQFSNSRSEMNVSTLELGDSALYLCASSPQAGGVTDTQYFGPGTRLTVL.